This T cell receptor beta chain is drawn from a study of cytomegalovirus exposure and HLA in healthy donors. This clone has only a few counts. Its antigen remains unknown. Whole-study results and caveats: Later analysis identified a missense DCLRE1C variant that was linked to TCR beta V- and J-gene trimming.

In the PCR, 60 Vbeta and 13 Jbeta primers were used. This table comes from immunoSEQ multiplex PCR, and its TCRdb copy is limited to in-frame clones, with some not included. The top ten clones hold around 4.6% of a sample with about 160,000 clones, around 80% of them seen once. The CDR3 is 15 amino acids. Germline values: CDR1 SGHRS, CDR2 YFSETQ. V was trimmed by 0 bases and J by 8 bases, leaving 15 bases between them. This receptor was identified in a male donor in good health and CMV-seronegative. J is TRBJ2-1 and V is TRBV5-1; D unclear. The source material was PBMCs. CDR3: CASSLEPLAGDEQFF. CDR3 sequence (DNA): TGCGCCAGCAGCTTGGAACCGTTAGCCGGAGATGAGCAGTTCTTC. Using reference TRBV5-1 and TRBJ2-1 for the parts outside the CDR3, the full variable domain is KAGVTQTPRYLIKTRGQQVTLSCSPISGHRSVSWYQQTPGQGLQFLFEYFSETQRNKGNFPGRFSGRQFSNSRSEMNVSTLELGDSALYLCASSLEPLAGDEQFFGPGTRLTVL.